Here is one TCR beta chain with its context. At one end the junction does not follow the germline gene, possibly because of a read error. This CDR3 is 14 amino acids long. Germline CDR1 and CDR2: MNHEY and SVGAGI. Source study methods: Using reference gene primer amplification, nucleated cell counts were estimated. The method was immunoSEQ multiplex PCR; TCRdb's version includes in-frame clones alone and lacks a portion of them. The V and J calls and clone size come from that table; D and trimming were worked out from the DNA. The sample yields approximately 60,000 clones, roughly 86% seen once. The record originates from a study of blood T cell repertoires in COVID-19.

The origin of this receptor is a man in his 60s with active or convalescent COVID-19. The chain carries TRBV6-5 and TRBJ1-6; 8 nucleotides match TRBD1. What was sequenced was peripheral blood. The CDR3 sequence is CASMPRGRNSPPHF. CDR3 in DNA: TGTGCCAGCATGCCCAGGGGGCGGAATTCACCCCCCCACTTT.